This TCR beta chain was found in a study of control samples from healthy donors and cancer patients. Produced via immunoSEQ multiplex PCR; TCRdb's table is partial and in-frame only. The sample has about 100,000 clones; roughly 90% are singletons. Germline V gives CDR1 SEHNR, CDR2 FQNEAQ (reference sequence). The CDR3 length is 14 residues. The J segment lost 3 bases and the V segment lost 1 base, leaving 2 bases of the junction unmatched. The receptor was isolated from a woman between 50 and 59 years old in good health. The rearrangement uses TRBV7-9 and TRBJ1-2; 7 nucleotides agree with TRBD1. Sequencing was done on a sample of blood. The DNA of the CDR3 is TGTGCCAGCAGCTTAGGGACAGGTGACTATGGCTACACCTTC. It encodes CASSLGTGDYGYTF.